This T cell receptor (beta chain) was obtained from a study of Ad26.COV2.S vaccination and SARS-CoV-2 variants (dated by TCRdb to the early 2020s). As for the study more broadly: Vaccine-arm donors were drawn from COV1001, a multicentre, randomized, double-blind, placebo-controlled phase I-IIa trial of Ad26.COV2.S in healthy adults. Throughout the experiments and outcome assessment, investigators stayed blinded to trial group allocation. Participants in the trial were split at random into five groups of five each, receiving low-dose or high-dose Ad26.COV2.S once or twice, or else placebo on both occasions. Ad26.COV2.S was administered intramuscularly at 5 x 10^10 or 1 x 10^11 viral particles, either as a single shot or as two shots given 56 days apart. A total of around 32 samples were included in the TCR-sequenced set, comprising around 20 Ad26.COV2.S vaccine recipients, 5 placebo recipients and 8 SARS-CoV-2 convalescent individuals. The specificity and breadth of SARS-CoV-2-reactive T cell receptors after Ad26.COV2.S vaccination were assessed by TCRbeta repertoire sequencing.

The sample holds one count of this clone. The antigen this receptor binds is unknown. Base qualities were left out, and no much larger clone turns up one base away. Study-level results and caveats: According to the authors, total T cell responses may have been underestimated by the TCR breadth and depth analyses. Vaccine and placebo recipients had comparable non-spike TCR breadth, which fits with the vaccine containing only spike. Substantial breadth of spike-specific CD8+ and CD4+ T cell responses was reported after vaccination. The study was not powered to compare responses between vaccine doses or regimens. Spike-specific TCR breadth was higher in Ad26.COV2.S recipients than in placebo recipients (P = 0.0014).

The treatment or condition label, as the study defines it: about 20 received Ad26.COV2.S at low or high dose, single or two shots; roughly five received placebo; per-sample allocation not given. For vaccine and placebo recipients, repertoires were sequenced using samples collected on day 63 after the first injection. Between 29 July and 7 August 2020, Cohort 1b enrolled 20 to 30 adults aged 18-55 years at one site in Boston, USA. Ad26.COV2.S was a replication-incompetent adenovirus type 26 vector that expressed a prefusion-stabilized SARS-CoV-2 spike protein derived from the original Wuhan strain. TCRbeta CDR3 regions were sequenced with the immunoSEQ Assay. After extraction, genomic DNA underwent amplification by bias-controlled multiplex PCR, followed by high-throughput sequencing. The study's processing was this. Collapsing and filtering of sequences were performed to quantify the absolute abundance of each unique TCRbeta CDR3 region. T cell fraction was estimated by normalizing TCRbeta template counts to usable DNA, which was measured by amplifying reference genes present in all nucleated cells. Repertoire TCRs were annotated as SARS-CoV-2-specific by exact matching of V gene, CDR3 amino acid sequence and J gene to a known reactive TCR set. The reference SARS-CoV-2 TCR set came from MIRA and was filtered for enrichment in COVID-19-positive ImmuneCODE repertoires, removing public or cross-reactive TCRs. Using the MIRA antigens, annotated TCRs were further analysed by specific ORF or by position within an ORF. Breadth was defined as the number of annotated unique rearrangements divided by the total number of unique productive rearrangements, and depth was defined as the summed frequency of the annotated unique rearrangements. Two-sided Wilcoxon rank-sum tests were applied when comparing TCR breadth between groups. TCRdb's version of the immuneACCESS table is confined to in-frame rearrangements and falls short of the full clone set. An unresolved V gene accounts for under half of the shortfall where checked; the remainder is of unknown origin. D and trimming were read from the DNA, whereas the V and J calls and clone size are those reported in that table. Counted in this sample were roughly 700,000 clones; roughly 90% of them appeared once. Of the sample, about 1.5% falls within the top ten clones.

The CDR3 spans 15 residues, from the cysteine through the phenylalanine. CDR3 DNA only is kept here, 45 bases in frame from base 1. CDR1 SGDLS and CDR2 YYNGEE were looked up in the germline V gene. The junction shows trimming of 4 bases on V and 3 bases on J, plus 17 bases between the germline ends. This clonotype was obtained from a person between 18 and 65 years old who received the Ad26.COV2.S COVID-19 vaccine or a placebo. Recombination connected TRBV9 to TRBJ2-7; the D gene is perhaps TRBD2, from 6 matching bases. This sample comprised peripheral blood, obtained in a trial of Ad26.COV2.S vaccine versus placebo. The DNA is as follows: TGTGCCAGCAGCCCTGCAGCGGGTGGAGACTACGAGCAGTACTTC. Translated, it gives CASSPAAGGDYEQYF.